These 11 T cell receptor beta chains share one sample of origin, sequenced in a study of post-analysis software for immune sequencing data. Antigens for these TCRs are unknown. General study results and limits: Five TRBV segments, TRBV5-6, TRBV5-1 and TRBV20-1 among them, were found more frequent in patients than controls.

Unique molecular identifiers were present in the TCR beta cDNA libraries. TCRdb reprocessed the PCR reads with MiXCR, giving one entry per CDR3 protein. The sample includes around 700,000 distinct CDR3 sequences, 59% seen only once; the top ten take about 11%. Sequenced: blood. These receptors were collected from a girl under 10 years old with multiple sclerosis.

The rearrangement joins TRBV29-1 to TRBJ2-5; 7 bases line up with TRBD1. Looked up from germline, CDR1 is SQVTM and CDR2 is ANQGSEA. This CDR3 is 15 amino acids long. Unmatched junction bases numbered 5, after V lost 0 bases and J lost 1 base. The CDR3 DNA follows: TGCAGCGTTGAAGATAATGGGGACAGCCAAGAGACCCAGTACTTC. Its translation is CSVEDNGDSQETQYF.

This clonotype was seen only a few times. The V call is TRBV10-3, the J call TRBJ2-5, with 7 bases fitting TRBD2. The CDR3 contains 14 residues. The V segment lost 3 bases and the J segment 4 bases; nucleotides outside the gene matches: 5. The V gene's germline CDR1 is ENHRY and CDR2 SYGVKD. The CDR3 is CAISEGSGVETQYF. The CDR3 coding sequence is TGTGCCATCAGTGAAGGCAGCGGGGTAGAGACCCAGTACTTC.

The CDR3 sequence is CASSEDGGSSYNEQFF. As DNA, the CDR3 is TGTGCCAGCAGTGAGGACGGCGGGAGCTCCTACAATGAGCAGTTCTTC. V and J are TRBV6-4 and TRBJ2-1; TRBD2 matches at 7 bases. V lost 3 bases, J lost 0 bases, and 5 bases stayed unmatched. The length of the CDR3 is 16 residues. CDR1 is MRHNA and CDR2 is SNTAGT in the germline V gene.

In its sample, this clonotype was seen once. The genes are TRBV5-1 and TRBJ2-1, with D possibly being TRBD2 (6 bases). CDR3 length equals 16 residues. Germline-derived CDR1 and CDR2 are SGHRS and YFSETQ. V was trimmed by 0 bases and J by 9 bases, leaving 19 bases between them. The CDR3 reads CASSLVGTVSGSEQFF. The CDR3 DNA follows: TGCGCCAGCAGCTTGGTAGGGACTGTCTCGGGGAGTGAGCAGTTCTTC.

The chain combines TRBV2 with TRBJ1-5; D is possibly TRBD1 (5 bases). The germline V gene has CDR1 SNHLY and CDR2 FYNNEI. CDR3 length: 15 residues. Trimming stripped 6 bases from V and 0 bases from J, with 12 bases between. CDR3 region: CASSADRHSNQPQHF. CDR3 in DNA: TGTGCCAGCAGCGCAGACAGACATAGCAATCAGCCCCAGCATTTT.

The chain combines TRBV5-1 with TRBJ2-3, with TRBD1 matching over 9 bases. The CDR3 covers 15 residues. Germline V gene data show CDR1 as SGHRS and CDR2 as YFSETQ. V gave up 5 bases and J gave up 2 bases; unmatched junction bases: 6. The CDR3 nucleotides are TGCGCCAGCAGGACCGGGACAGGGTCCACAGATACGCAGTATTTT. Translation: CASRTGTGSTDTQYF.

Notes on this clonotype: Sequence at one end of the junction differs from germline and may be a read error. The chain combines TRBV4-1 with TRBJ2-7; 7 bases align to TRBD1. Per the germline V gene, CDR1 is MGHRA and CDR2 is YSYEKL. The CDR3 extends over 14 amino acids. CDR3 residues: CASSPRDRNYEQYF. In nucleotides, the CDR3 is TGTGCCAGCAGCCCCCGGGACAGAAACTACGAGCAGTACTTC.

A few counts support this clonotype. This sequence joins TRBV12-3 or TRBV12-4 and TRBJ2-5, with 7 bases fitting TRBD2. The CDR3 has 13 residues. V lost 6 bases to trimming and J lost 5 bases; unmatched junction nucleotides: 6. The CDR3 coding sequence is TGTGCCAGCAGAGCGGGAATTGTGGAGACCCAGTACTTC. This encodes CASRAGIVETQYF.

V and J are TRBV9 and TRBJ2-1; tentatively, D is TRBD1 (6 bases). Germline V CDR1 and CDR2: SGDLS, YYNGEE. The CDR3 consists of 14 residues. Trimming removed 4 bases from V and 7 bases from J, with 15 bases in between. The DNA of the CDR3 is TGTGCCAGCAGCCCCGGGACACCGGCGAATGAGCAGTTCTTC. Amino acid sequence: CASSPGTPANEQFF.

This chain connects TRBV28 to TRBJ2-5, with 13 bases fitting TRBD2. The ends lost 4 bases at V and 7 bases at J; junction bases unmatched: 15. This CDR3 spans 18 amino acids. Germline CDR1 reads MDHEN; CDR2 reads SYDVKM. The chain's CDR3 is CASSSLRQGLAGLGTQYF. As DNA, the CDR3 is TGTGCCAGCAGTTCATTAAGGCAGGGACTAGCGGGGCTTGGGACCCAGTACTTC.

This chain links TRBV27 with TRBJ2-7; D might be TRBD2 (5 bases). Germline-derived CDR1 and CDR2 are MNHEY and SMNVEV (reference sequence). The CDR3 runs 15 residues. V was clipped by 6 bases and J by 0 bases, with 15 bases between them. CDR3 in DNA: TGTGCCAGCAGCCCCAGAGCGGAGAGCTCCTACGAGCAGTACTTC. Translated: CASSPRAESSYEQYF.